A selection of T cell receptor beta chains follows, all from one sample in a study of blood T cell repertoires in COVID-19. Data came from immunoSEQ multiplex PCR; TCRdb stores just in-frame clones and leaves some out. This sample has about 500,000 clones; roughly nine tenths occur once, and the top ten carry roughly 8%. Material: peripheral blood. The receptors derive from a woman aged 45-59 years with COVID-19, enrolled during active disease. Both conserved end residues are part of each CDR3. A D gene is named only where the DNA matches it firmly. Clone size is not always given. Where it is, it says once, few, many or a class for expanded clones.

clone_size	v_call	j_call	d_call	cdr3_nt	cdr3_aa
NA	TRBV7-5	TRBJ2-3	NA	TGTGCCAGCTCGGGGATACCCACAGATACGCAGTATTTT	CASSGIPTDTQYF
once	TRBV2	TRBJ1-2	TRBD1	TGTGCCCTTGGACAGGGGGCTATGCCTAACTATGGCTACACCTTC	CALGQGAMPNYGYTF
NA	TRBV30	TRBJ1-2	NA	TGTGCCTGTCCTCCGGTTGGGGCAGGCTCCTATGGCTACACCTTC	CACPPVGAGSYGYTF
NA	TRBV9	TRBJ1-6	NA	TGTGCCAGCAGCGTAGGAGTACAGGGAGAGAGCTCCTATAATTCACCCCTCCACTTT	CASSVGVQGESSYNSPLHF
NA	TRBV5-6	TRBJ2-7	TRBD2	TGTGCCAGCAGCTCGACTAGCGGGGGGCCCGAGCAGTACTTC	CASSSTSGGPEQYF
NA	TRBV19	TRBJ2-4	TRBD2	TGTGCCAGTAGTCCACGGGGGGGCATGTACATTCAGTACTTC	CASSPRGGMYIQYF
NA	TRBV6-1	TRBJ1-1	NA	TGTGCCAGCATTCGACAGGCCGGGTTTGGAGCTTTCTTT	CASIRQAGFGAFF
few	TRBV18	TRBJ1-1	NA	TGTGCCAGCTCACCCGAACAGGAGAACACTGAAGCTTTCTTT	CASSPEQENTEAFF
NA	TRBV28	TRBJ1-2	NA	TGTGCCAGCAGTCCCGTAGTCCGGAGCTATGGCTACACCTTC	CASSPVVRSYGYTF
NA	TRBV7-8	TRBJ1-1	NA	TGTGCCAGCAGCTTCACAGGGAGGGACACTGAAGCTTTCTTT	CASSFTGRDTEAFF
NA	TRBV12-3/TRBV12-4	TRBJ1-2	NA	TGTGCCAGCAGTTCACGGACAGCGTACACCTTC	CASSSRTAYTF
NA	TRBV5-1	TRBJ2-2	NA	TGCGCCAGCAGCTTGGCCCCGGGGTGGGAGCTGTTTTTT	CASSLAPGWELFF
NA	TRBV2	TRBJ2-1	TRBD2	TGTGCCAGCAGTGGGACTAGCGGGGGTGATGAGCAGTTCTTC	CASSGTSGGDEQFF
NA	TRBV7-2	TRBJ1-4	TRBD1	TGTGCCAGCAGCTGGGGGGCCGGGACAGGGGCAGAAAAACTGTTTTTT	CASSWGAGTGAEKLFF
NA	TRBV30	TRBJ1-1	TRBD1	TGTGCCTGGACCACAGGGGGCGGGACTGAAGCTTTCTTT	CAWTTGGGTEAFF
NA	TRBV25-1	TRBJ1-2	TRBD1	TGTGCGACCGGGACAGGGTACTATGGCTACACCTTC	CATGTGYYGYTF
NA	TRBV9	TRBJ1-2	NA	TGTGCCAGCAGCGAGGGGGAGGGCCTTTATGGCTACACCTTC	CASSEGEGLYGYTF
NA	TRBV27	TRBJ2-1	TRBD1	TGTGCCAGCGGGACAGGGGGACCGGGGGAGCAGTTCTTC	CASGTGGPGEQFF